This is a list of T cell receptor beta chains from one sample in a study of blood T cells in healthy people across ages. TCRdb redid the calling of the 5' RACE reads with MiXCR, one entry per CDR3 protein. This repertoire shows about 680,000 distinct CDR3 sequences, more than 40% found once; its top ten account for 30% to 35%. The specimen sequenced was blood. Source of these receptors: a woman between 55 and 75 years old in good health. The CDR3 runs from the conserved cysteine through the conserved F or W. A D gene is named only where the DNA matches it firmly. The listing skips clone size in some rows; elsewhere it reads once, few, many or a size class.

v_call,j_call,clone_size,d_call,cdr3_nt,cdr3_aa
TRBV30,TRBJ2-5,.,.,TGTGCCTGGAGCGGAGGGGAACAAGAGACCCAGTACTTC,CAWSGGEQETQYF
TRBV4-2,TRBJ1-1,few,.,TGTGCCAGCAGCCAAGACATATATGCTGAAGCTTTCTTT,CASSQDIYAEAFF
TRBV29-1,TRBJ1-1,.,.,TGCAGCGCCCCCGGACGGGAACGCACTGAAGCTTTCTTT,CSAPGRERTEAFF
TRBV28,TRBJ2-7,.,.,TGTGCCAGCAGTGTCGCCTTCGGCTGGGGAAACGAGCAGTACTTC,CASSVAFGWGNEQYF
TRBV10-3,TRBJ2-7,.,.,TGTGCCATCCGTGGTACAGGGACCACCTACGAGCAGTACTTC,CAIRGTGTTYEQYF
TRBV7-2,TRBJ2-3,few,TRBD1,TGTGCCAGCAGCGCCTACAGGGGCGGGCTACGGGCGCAGTATTTT,CASSAYRGGLRAQYF
TRBV7-6,TRBJ1-5,.,.,TGTGCCAGCAGCCTGACAGAAGATAGCAATCAGCCCCAGCATTTT,CASSLTEDSNQPQHF
TRBV20-1,TRBJ2-5,.,.,TGCAGCGAGACTAGGATCCAAGAGACCCAGTACTTC,CSETRIQETQYF
TRBV6-6,TRBJ1-5,few,.,TGTGCCAGCAGGGAGGAGCGGGGACAGCCCCAGCATTTT,CASREERGQPQHF
TRBV28,TRBJ2-1,many,.,TGTGCCAGCAGTTACGGTTTCTACAATGAGCAGTTCTTC,CASSYGFYNEQFF
TRBV20-1,TRBJ2-2,few,TRBD2,TGCAGTGCTAAAGGGAGGGGACCCGACACCGGGGAGCTGTTTTTT,CSAKGRGPDTGELFF
TRBV24-1,TRBJ2-3,few,TRBD2,TGTGCCACCAGTGATGCGGCCCCGGGACTAGCGGGAGGAACGCAGTATTTT,CATSDAAPGLAGGTQYF
TRBV20-1,TRBJ2-1,.,TRBD2,TGCAGTGCTAGGAACCTAGCGGGAGTAAGGTACAATGAGCAGTTCTTC,CSARNLAGVRYNEQFF
TRBV4-2,TRBJ1-4,.,TRBD1,TGTGCCAGCAACCAACGAACAGGGGGCATACTGTTTTTT,CASNQRTGGILFF
TRBV20-1,TRBJ2-1,few,TRBD2,TGCAGTGCTAGCGGACTAGCGGGAGACAATGAGCAGTTCTTC,CSASGLAGDNEQFF
TRBV7-3,TRBJ1-2,.,TRBD1,TGTGCCAGCAGTGCTTCAGGGGGAGATAACTATGGCTACACCTTC,CASSASGGDNYGYTF
TRBV7-2,TRBJ2-7,.,TRBD2,TGTGCCAGCAGTTCCTTACCTCGGACTAGTAATTTTTACGAGCAGTACTTC,CASSSLPRTSNFYEQYF
TRBV5-1,TRBJ2-7,.,.,TGCGCCAGCAGCTTGGGCCCCGGTGAAGAAGTCTACGAGCAGTACTTC,CASSLGPGEEVYEQYF
TRBV9,TRBJ2-1,.,.,TGTGCCAGCAGCGTAGAGGACCGTTCTGTTGCCTCCTACGAGCAGTTCTTC,CASSVEDRSVASYEQFF
TRBV4-3,TRBJ2-4,.,TRBD2,TGCGCCAGCAGCCTCTATATAGGACTAGCGGGAGGGCTGGGAAACATTCAGTACTTC,CASSLYIGLAGGLGNIQYF
TRBV6-6,TRBJ2-3,.,.,TGTGCCAGCAGGGACCTCTCGACGCAGTATTTT,CASRDLSTQYF
TRBV10-3,TRBJ2-2,few,.,TGTGCCATCAGTGAGTCGCGAGTTGAAACCGGGGAGCTGTTTTTT,CAISESRVETGELFF
TRBV11-1,TRBJ1-2,.,.,TGTGCCAGCAGCTTAGGAGGGACGGGGATCCTCTATGGCTACACCTTC,CASSLGGTGILYGYTF
TRBV21-1,TRBJ1-6,.,.,TGTGCCAGCAGCAAAGACCTAATTGGGAGTAGGTCCTATAATTCACCCCTCCACTTT,CASSKDLIGSRSYNSPLHF
TRBV27,TRBJ2-1,.,.,TGTGCCAGCAGTTTGCGAAGGGGTGACAATGAGCAGTTCTTC,CASSLRRGDNEQFF
TRBV3-1,TRBJ1-2,.,TRBD1,TGTGCCAGCAGCCAAGTTCAGGGACAGGGGGCTAACTATGGCTACACCTTC,CASSQVQGQGANYGYTF
TRBV29-1,TRBJ1-4,.,.,TGCAGCGTAAGGGTCGGCAGGGTCAATGAAAAACTGTTTTTT,CSVRVGRVNEKLFF
TRBV15,TRBJ2-7,few,.,TGTGCCACCAGCGCGGGACTGGACTACGAGCAGTACTTC,CATSAGLDYEQYF
TRBV6-2/TRBV6-3,TRBJ1-1,.,TRBD1,TGTGCCAGCACCCTACTGGACAGGGGCCAAGAAGCTTTCTTT,CASTLLDRGQEAFF
TRBV7-9,TRBJ1-4,.,.,TGTGCCAGCAGCTTGGGGAGCGTTAATGAAAAACTGTTTTTT,CASSLGSVNEKLFF
TRBV20-1,TRBJ2-5,.,TRBD2,TGCAGTGCTCCTAGCGGGCCGTACCAAGAGACCCAGTACTTC,CSAPSGPYQETQYF
TRBV4-2,TRBJ2-3,few,TRBD2,TGTGCCAGCAGCCCAGCGGGAGATGGAGATACGCAGTATTTT,CASSPAGDGDTQYF
TRBV25-1,TRBJ1-2,.,.,TGTGCCAGCAGTGATCGACGGGGGTTCTTAGGGTATGGCTACACCTTC,CASSDRRGFLGYGYTF
TRBV20-1,TRBJ2-7,.,.,TGCAGTGTGGGCGGGAAGTTGCGCTACGAGCAGTACTTC,CSVGGKLRYEQYF
TRBV20-1,TRBJ2-7,.,TRBD1,TGCTGTGCTAGATTCTCGAGGACAGGGCTTTACGAGCAGTACTTC,CCARFSRTGLYEQYF
TRBV20-1,TRBJ2-1,.,.,TGCAGTGCTAGACGGACGGGATCCAATGAGCAGTTCTTC,CSARRTGSNEQFF
TRBV18,TRBJ2-5,.,TRBD2,TGTGCCAGCTCACCGGGACTAGCGTTGGGTGAGCAGTACTTC,CASSPGLALGEQYF
TRBV27,TRBJ2-7,.,.,TGTGCCAGCAGTTTCCCCTCCGGGATAGAGCGCTACGAGCAGTACTTC,CASSFPSGIERYEQYF
TRBV4-3,TRBJ1-3,.,.,TGCGCCAGCAGCCAAGATGCGAGAACAAACTCTGGAAACACCATATATTTT,CASSQDARTNSGNTIYF
TRBV30,TRBJ2-7,.,.,TGTGCCTGGAGTGATACAGATCCTTCCTACGAGCAGTACTTC,CAWSDTDPSYEQYF